This T cell receptor beta chain was captured in a study of T cell changes during pregnancy in multiple sclerosis. Repertoires were generated with immunoSEQ multiplex PCR, while TCRdb's copy carries only in-frame clones and drops some. The sample contains 20,000 to 30,000 clones, roughly 89% of which appear only once. The CDR3 consists of 15 residues. Per germline, CDR1 MNHEY and CDR2 SMNVEV (reference sequence). V lost 5 bases, J lost 5 bases, and 5 bases stayed unmatched. The specimen was CD8+ T cells from peripheral blood mononuclear cells, collected in the second trimester of pregnancy. This chain links TRBV27 with TRBJ2-7; 14 nucleotides align to TRBD2. The receptor's source is a female donor with multiple sclerosis, enrolled in a pregnancy study. CDR3 region: CASSPRLAGGNEQYF. The CDR3 nucleotides read TGTGCCAGCAGTCCCAGACTAGCGGGAGGGAACGAGCAGTACTTC.